This T cell receptor (beta chain) was captured by sequencing in a study of OX40 agonist ivuxolimab in advanced cancers. Findings and caveats of the study: Clones of CD4+ and CD8+ blood T cells grew by week 6 at doses of 0.1 to 3.0 mg/kg.

V was clipped by 0 bases and J by 6 bases, with 14 bases between them. Germline values: CDR1 MNHEY, CDR2 SVGAGI. The CDR3 loop spans 15 amino acids. With respect to this clone: The antigen remains undetermined.

TCRdb's copy holds only in-frame clones and misses some; the assay was immunoSEQ multiplex PCR. Of tens of thousands of clones listed, roughly 85% are singletons. Sequencing was performed on CD4+ or CD8+ T cells sorted from blood, taken in a trial of the OX40 agonist ivuxolimab. V and J are TRBV6-5 and TRBJ1-2, with D possibly matching TRBD1 (6 bases). The receptor's source is an adult with an advanced solid tumor such as melanoma, head and neck, liver or kidney cancer. The CDR3 nucleotides read TGTGCCAGCAGTTACTCTCTCAGGGGAAGGGATGGCTACACCTTC. This encodes CASSYSLRGRDGYTF.